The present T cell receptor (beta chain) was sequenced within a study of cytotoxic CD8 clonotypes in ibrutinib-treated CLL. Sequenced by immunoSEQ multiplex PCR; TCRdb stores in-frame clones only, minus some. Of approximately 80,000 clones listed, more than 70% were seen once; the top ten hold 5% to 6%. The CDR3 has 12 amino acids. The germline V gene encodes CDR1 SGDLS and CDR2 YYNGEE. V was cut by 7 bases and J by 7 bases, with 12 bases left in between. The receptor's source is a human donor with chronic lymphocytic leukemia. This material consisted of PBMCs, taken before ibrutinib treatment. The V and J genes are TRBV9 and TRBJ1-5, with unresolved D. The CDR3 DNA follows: TGTGCCAGCGGGGTAGACACGCAGCCCCAGCATTTT. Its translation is CASGVDTQPQHF.